The 9 T cell receptor beta chains below all came from one sample that was sequenced in a study of regulatory T cells in long-lasting Graves disease (dated by TCRdb to about 2021). Receptor amplification or capture employed multiplex PCR. These reads were obtained on an Illumina HiSeq 4000. To build TCR beta libraries, CDR3 regions were amplified by Arm-PCR using iRepertoire HTBI primers. TCRdb handled the public reads itself, with Q25 trimming in fastp and clone calling in MiXCR, and kept productive beta chains. Under each unique CDR3 protein, matching rows form one entry showing the most common genes and DNA. Across this sample there are under 450,000 distinct CDR3 sequences, with roughly 17% seen only once. The ten largest make up just over 20% of the sample. This specimen's time point label, interpreted: newly diagnosed GD, antithyroid drugs for less than 3 months. RNA was extracted from PBMCs in TRIzol for both TCR sequencing and RNA sequencing.

A further study also used this sample, focusing on T cells in Graves' hyperthyroidism and ophthalmopathy.

This specimen was peripheral blood mononuclear cells (PBMCs), taken at new diagnosis, from a patient treated with antithyroid drugs. These receptors came from a woman between 18 and 29 years old with Graves disease. Donor details come from another sample of the same person, matched by shared clones.

This clonotype has a count of ten or more. The rearrangement joins TRBV7-2 to TRBJ1-1; no clear D gene. This CDR3 has 17 residues. Between the trimmed V and J ends, which lost 2 bases and 1 base, there was a span of 17 bases. Germline-derived CDR1 and CDR2 are SGHTA and FQGNSA. The CDR3 sequence is CASSLRAWWQENTEAFF. The CDR3 DNA sequence: TGTGCCAGCAGCTTAAGGGCTTGGTGGCAGGAGAACACTGAAGCTTTCTTT.

The chain is built from TRBV19 and TRBJ1-2, with D hard to call. The CDR3 spans 13 residues. Trimming took 7 bases from V and 0 from J, leaving 9 bases between them. Germline CDR1 is LNHDA and CDR2 is SQIVND (reference sequence). Here the CDR3 reads CASKNGPNYGYTF. CDR3 nucleotides: TGTGCCAGTAAAAACGGACCTAACTATGGCTACACCTTC.

This clonotype appeared many times. The V call is TRBV5-1, the J call TRBJ2-2; perhaps TRBD2 as D (5 bases). Trimming cost V 5 bases and J 3 bases, with 11 bases left between them. CDR1 SGHRS and CDR2 YFSETQ come from the germline V gene. The CDR3 has 14 amino acids. This CDR3 is CASRNPRDTGELFF. For the CDR3, the DNA is TGCGCCAGCAGGAATCCGCGGGACACCGGGGAGCTGTTTTTT.

Points on this clonotype: Since a much larger clone is just one base distant, this may be a read error. This rearrangement joins TRBV7-3 to TRBJ2-1; 7 bases align to TRBD2. CDR1 and CDR2 (germline): SGHTA, FQGTGA. The CDR3 contains 19 residues. CDR3 sequence: CASSRGMDISSGVRSEQSF. The CDR3 DNA reads TGTGCCAGCAGCCGTGGGATGGACATCTCTAGCGGAGTAAGGAGTGAGCAGTCCTTC.

This rearrangement joins TRBV12-3 or TRBV12-4 to TRBJ1-3, with no clear D. This CDR3 has 14 amino acids. V was cut by 0 bases and J by 4 bases, with 7 bases left in between. CDR3 sequence reads: CASSLAQPGNTIYF. Written as DNA, the CDR3 is TGTGCCAGCAGTTTAGCGCAGCCCGGAAACACCATATATTTT.

At least ten counts were recorded for this clonotype. The chain is built from TRBV12-3 or TRBV12-4 and TRBJ2-2; possibly TRBD2 for D (7 bases). The V and J ends lost 4 bases and 1 base respectively, with 16 bases between them. There are 17 residues in the CDR3. CDR3 residues: CASSSGGSRRNTGELFF. DNA for the CDR3: TGTGCCAGCAGTTCGGGGGGCAGCAGGCGGAACACCGGGGAGCTGTTTTTT.

The rearrangement joins TRBV12-3 or TRBV12-4 to TRBJ2-6; TRBD1 matches 8 bases. Trimming cost V 3 bases and J 1 base; bases outside gene matches: 5. This CDR3 is built from 17 residues. CDR3 residues: CASSLGTGFSGANVLTF. In DNA, the CDR3 is TGTGCCAGCAGTTTGGGGACAGGTTTTTCTGGGGCCAACGTCCTGACTTTC.

There are a few counts of this clonotype. V gene TRBV30 combines with J gene TRBJ2-4; 11 bases agree with TRBD2. Germline V CDR1 and CDR2: GTSNPN, SVGIG (reference sequence). V lost 2 bases and J lost 7; bases outside the gene matches: 7. The CDR3 sequence is 15 residues long. The DNA of the CDR3 is TGTGCCTGGAGTAGGACTAGCGGGTGGCGGAACATTCAGTACTTC. Protein: CAWSRTSGWRNIQYF. The variable domain in full, completed from reference TRBV30 and TRBJ2-4, reads SQTIHQWPATLVQPVGSPLSLECTVEGTSNPNLYWYRQAAGRGLQLLFYSVGIGQISSEVPQNLSASRPQDRQFILSSKKLLLSDSGFYLCAWSRTSGWRNIQYFGAGTRLSVL.

The genes are TRBV2 and TRBJ1-1, with a weak D call TRBD1 (5 bases). V was trimmed by 3 bases and J by 5 bases, leaving 13 bases between them. Germline V gives CDR1 SNHLY, CDR2 FYNNEI. The CDR3 has 14 residues. The CDR3 loop reads CASSDPGGGTEAFF. The CDR3, as DNA: TGTGCCAGCAGTGATCCGGGGGGGGGGACTGAAGCTTTCTTT.